These T cell receptor beta chains were read from a single sample in a study of T cell responses to AZD1222 COVID-19 vaccine. TCRdb keeps only in-frame clones here, not all; method: immunoSEQ multiplex PCR. The sample shows 55,000 to 60,000 clones, more than 70% of them seen only once. The specimen comprised peripheral blood, sampled on day 0 of MenACWY control vaccination. The receptors derive from an adult in good health. The CDR3 runs from the conserved cysteine through the conserved F or W. D genes are given only for firm matches. Clone size is shown for a subset of rows, as once, few, many or a class of expanded clone.

v_gene: TRBV19; len: 15; j_gene: TRBJ2-7; abundance: .; d_gene: TRBD1; CDR3aa: CASRGGQGNSYEQYF; CDR3nt: TGTGCCAGTAGGGGGGGACAGGGCAACTCCTACGAGCAGTACTTC
v_gene: TRBV15; len: 16; j_gene: TRBJ2-5; abundance: .; d_gene: .; CDR3aa: CATSRDGSRAKETQYF; CDR3nt: TGTGCCACCAGCAGAGATGGGTCTAGAGCAAAAGAGACCCAGTACTTC
v_gene: TRBV19; len: 14; j_gene: TRBJ1-1; abundance: few; d_gene: .; CDR3aa: CASRTERLNTEAFF; CDR3nt: TGTGCCAGTAGGACGGAGCGTCTGAACACTGAAGCTTTCTTT
v_gene: TRBV7-2; len: 12; j_gene: TRBJ2-7; abundance: .; d_gene: .; CDR3aa: CASSQGFSEQYF; CDR3nt: TGTGCCAGCAGCCAGGGATTTAGCGAGCAGTACTTC
v_gene: TRBV7-9; len: 14; j_gene: TRBJ1-2; abundance: .; d_gene: .; CDR3aa: CASSSVGQYYGYTF; CDR3nt: TGTGCCAGCAGCTCAGTAGGACAGTACTATGGCTACACCTTC
v_gene: TRBV14; len: 15; j_gene: TRBJ2-7; abundance: .; d_gene: .; CDR3aa: CASSQVWQGTYEQYF; CDR3nt: TGTGCCAGCAGCCAAGTATGGCAGGGAACCTACGAGCAGTACTTC
v_gene: TRBV5-4; len: 14; j_gene: TRBJ2-2; abundance: .; d_gene: .; CDR3aa: CASSFVRGAGELFF; CDR3nt: TGTGCCAGCAGCTTTGTCAGGGGCGCCGGGGAGCTGTTTTTT
v_gene: TRBV6-5; len: 14; j_gene: TRBJ1-2; abundance: once; d_gene: .; CDR3aa: CASRGTSTNYGYTF; CDR3nt: TGTGCCAGCAGGGGGACATCTACTAACTATGGCTACACCTTC
v_gene: TRBV18; len: 13; j_gene: TRBJ2-7; abundance: .; d_gene: .; CDR3aa: CASQGAGSYEQYF; CDR3nt: TGTGCCAGCCAGGGTGCGGGAAGCTACGAGCAGTACTTC
v_gene: TRBV5-4; len: 14; j_gene: TRBJ1-2; abundance: .; d_gene: TRBD1; CDR3aa: CASSLAGQGGGYTF; CDR3nt: TGTGCCAGCAGCTTGGCCGGGCAGGGGGGAGGCTACACCTTC
v_gene: TRBV19; len: 15; j_gene: TRBJ2-7; abundance: .; d_gene: .; CDR3aa: CASSILAASRGEQYF; CDR3nt: TGTGCCAGTAGTATTTTGGCTGCCTCTCGGGGCGAGCAGTACTTC
v_gene: TRBV27; len: 13; j_gene: TRBJ2-5; abundance: .; d_gene: TRBD2; CDR3aa: CASSWREGETQYF; CDR3nt: TGTGCCAGCAGTTGGCGGGAGGGTGAGACCCAGTACTTC
v_gene: TRBV7-9; len: 14; j_gene: TRBJ2-1; abundance: .; d_gene: .; CDR3aa: CASSFQGGRNEQFF; CDR3nt: TGTGCCAGCAGCTTCCAGGGAGGAAGAAATGAGCAGTTCTTC
v_gene: TRBV7-2; len: 13; j_gene: TRBJ2-5; abundance: .; d_gene: .; CDR3aa: CASSGGVGETQYF; CDR3nt: TGTGCCAGCAGCGGCGGGGTTGGAGAGACCCAGTACTTC
v_gene: TRBV4-1; len: 17; j_gene: TRBJ2-7; abundance: .; d_gene: .; CDR3aa: CASSPPFLFCSGLEQYF; CDR3nt: TGCGCCAGCAGCCCCCCTTTCCTATTTTGTTCTGGGCTTGAGCAGTACTTC
v_gene: TRBV27; len: 15; j_gene: TRBJ2-2; abundance: .; d_gene: .; CDR3aa: CASRVKTGITGELFF; CDR3nt: TGTGCCAGCAGAGTGAAGACAGGAATAACCGGGGAGCTGTTTTTT
v_gene: TRBV6-5; len: 13; j_gene: TRBJ1-2; abundance: .; d_gene: .; CDR3aa: CASSYVQGSGYTF; CDR3nt: TGTGCCAGCAGTTACGTCCAGGGTTCTGGCTACACCTTC
v_gene: TRBV20-1; len: 14; j_gene: TRBJ1-1; abundance: .; d_gene: TRBD1; CDR3aa: CSASTPGQSTEAFF; CDR3nt: TGCAGTGCTAGTACCCCGGGACAGTCCACTGAAGCTTTCTTT
v_gene: TRBV30; len: 16; j_gene: TRBJ2-6; abundance: .; d_gene: TRBD1; CDR3aa: CAWSSTGGAGANVLTF; CDR3nt: TGTGCCTGGAGTTCGACAGGGGGGGCTGGGGCCAACGTCCTGACTTTC
v_gene: TRBV5-1; len: 17; j_gene: TRBJ2-3; abundance: .; d_gene: .; CDR3aa: CASSSRAPWKGTDTQYF; CDR3nt: TGCGCCAGCAGCTCCCGGGCCCCCTGGAAGGGCACAGATACGCAGTATTTT
v_gene: TRBV28; len: 16; j_gene: TRBJ2-6; abundance: once; d_gene: .; CDR3aa: CASRGKGASGANVLTF; CDR3nt: TGTGCCAGCAGAGGAAAAGGAGCTTCTGGGGCCAACGTCCTGACTTTC
v_gene: TRBV7-6; len: 15; j_gene: TRBJ1-1; abundance: .; d_gene: .; CDR3aa: CASSLVRKQSTEAFF; CDR3nt: TGTGCCAGCAGCTTAGTTCGAAAACAGAGCACTGAAGCTTTCTTT
v_gene: TRBV27; len: 14; j_gene: TRBJ1-1; abundance: few; d_gene: .; CDR3aa: CASSLRGGNTEAFF; CDR3nt: TGTGCCAGCAGTTTGAGGGGAGGGAACACTGAAGCTTTCTTT
v_gene: TRBV28; len: 12; j_gene: TRBJ1-2; abundance: .; d_gene: .; CDR3aa: CASSYTWDAITF; CDR3nt: TGTGCCAGCAGTTACACCTGGGACGCTATCACCTTC
v_gene: TRBV6-4; len: 14; j_gene: TRBJ1-2; abundance: .; d_gene: .; CDR3aa: CASSAQQGRYGYTF; CDR3nt: TGTGCCAGCAGTGCCCAACAGGGCCGCTATGGCTACACCTTC
v_gene: TRBV12-3/TRBV12-4; len: 12; j_gene: TRBJ1-1; abundance: once; d_gene: .; CDR3aa: CASRDLNTEAFF; CDR3nt: TGTGCCAGCAGGGACTTGAACACTGAAGCTTTCTTT
v_gene: TRBV6-1; len: 13; j_gene: TRBJ2-3; abundance: few; d_gene: .; CDR3aa: CASSERWTDTQYF; CDR3nt: TGTGCCAGCAGTGAAAGGTGGACAGATACGCAGTATTTT
v_gene: TRBV11-3; len: 13; j_gene: TRBJ2-2; abundance: .; d_gene: .; CDR3aa: CASSSEVSGELFF; CDR3nt: TGTGCCAGCAGCTCGGAAGTCTCCGGGGAGCTGTTTTTT
v_gene: TRBV6-2/TRBV6-3; len: 17; j_gene: TRBJ2-7; abundance: .; d_gene: TRBD2; CDR3aa: CASSYAGGGPRDYEQYF; CDR3nt: TGTGCCAGCAGTTACGCGGGGGGCGGACCGCGGGACTACGAGCAGTACTTC
v_gene: TRBV2; len: 15; j_gene: TRBJ2-2; abundance: .; d_gene: TRBD1; CDR3aa: CASSEARQGTGELFF; CDR3nt: TGTGCCAGCAGTGAAGCGCGACAGGGGACCGGGGAGCTGTTTTTT
v_gene: TRBV30; len: 16; j_gene: TRBJ1-4; abundance: .; d_gene: TRBD1; CDR3aa: CAWSVDRTSTNEKLFF; CDR3nt: TGTGCCTGGAGTGTGGACAGGACTTCAACTAATGAAAAACTGTTTTTT
v_gene: TRBV19; len: 13; j_gene: TRBJ1-1; abundance: .; d_gene: .; CDR3aa: CASSGQQYTEAFF; CDR3nt: TGTGCCAGTAGTGGACAGCAATACACTGAAGCTTTCTTT
v_gene: TRBV6-5; len: 15; j_gene: TRBJ1-6; abundance: .; d_gene: .; CDR3aa: CASRIDSGGGSPLHF; CDR3nt: TGTGCCAGCAGAATAGATTCGGGTGGCGGTTCACCCCTCCACTTT
v_gene: TRBV11-2; len: 12; j_gene: TRBJ2-1; abundance: .; d_gene: .; CDR3aa: CASSFSANEQFF; CDR3nt: TGTGCCAGCAGCTTTAGTGCCAATGAGCAGTTCTTC
v_gene: TRBV19; len: 15; j_gene: TRBJ2-1; abundance: .; d_gene: .; CDR3aa: CASTARRDERDEQFF; CDR3nt: TGTGCCAGTACGGCCCGGAGAGACGAAAGGGATGAGCAGTTCTTC
v_gene: TRBV28; len: 16; j_gene: TRBJ1-4; abundance: .; d_gene: .; CDR3aa: CASSLPTRVRGGQLFF; CDR3nt: TGTGCCAGCAGTTTACCGACCCGAGTTAGGGGCGGTCAGCTGTTTTTT
v_gene: TRBV7-2; len: 15; j_gene: TRBJ1-5; abundance: .; d_gene: .; CDR3aa: CASSFDGRNNQPQHF; CDR3nt: TGTGCCAGCAGCTTCGACGGACGGAACAATCAGCCCCAGCATTTT
v_gene: TRBV15; len: 12; j_gene: TRBJ2-7; abundance: .; d_gene: .; CDR3aa: CATSREGDEQYF; CDR3nt: TGTGCCACCAGCAGGGAGGGGGACGAGCAGTACTTC
v_gene: TRBV25-1; len: 17; j_gene: TRBJ2-3; abundance: .; d_gene: TRBD2; CDR3aa: CASRGRTSGSGTDTQYF; CDR3nt: TGTGCCAGCCGGGGAAGGACTAGCGGGAGTGGCACAGATACGCAGTATTTT
v_gene: TRBV27; len: 17; j_gene: TRBJ2-7; abundance: .; d_gene: .; CDR3aa: CASSLVGLDTPYYEQYF; CDR3nt: TGTGCCAGCAGTTTAGTAGGCCTTGACACACCATACTACGAGCAGTACTTC
v_gene: TRBV7-2; len: 15; j_gene: TRBJ1-5; abundance: .; d_gene: TRBD1; CDR3aa: CASSLWGQGNQPQHF; CDR3nt: TGTGCCAGCAGCTTATGGGGACAGGGGAATCAGCCCCAGCATTTT
v_gene: TRBV6-6; len: 16; j_gene: TRBJ1-6; abundance: few; d_gene: .; CDR3aa: CASNLNPGDKNSPLHF; CDR3nt: TGTGCCAGCAATCTAAATCCGGGGGATAAGAATTCACCCCTCCACTTT
v_gene: TRBV5-1; len: 19; j_gene: TRBJ2-1; abundance: .; d_gene: TRBD2; CDR3aa: CASSVGTSGLLSSYNEQFF; CDR3nt: TGCGCCAGCAGCGTTGGGACTAGCGGGTTACTAAGCTCCTACAATGAGCAGTTCTTC
v_gene: TRBV7-3; len: 14; j_gene: TRBJ2-3; abundance: .; d_gene: TRBD2; CDR3aa: CASSFSGFTDTQYF; CDR3nt: TGTGCCAGCAGCTTTAGCGGGTTCACAGATACGCAGTATTTT
v_gene: TRBV19; len: 15; j_gene: TRBJ2-5; abundance: once; d_gene: .; CDR3aa: CASSPSGARRETQYF; CDR3nt: TGTGCCAGTAGTCCCAGCGGAGCCCGGCGAGAGACCCAGTACTTC
v_gene: TRBV3-1/TRBV3-2; len: 15; j_gene: TRBJ1-1; abundance: few; d_gene: TRBD1; CDR3aa: CASRRTGSMNTEAFF; CDR3nt: TGTGCCAGCAGAAGGACAGGGTCCATGAACACTGAAGCTTTCTTT
v_gene: TRBV30; len: 15; j_gene: TRBJ2-3; abundance: .; d_gene: TRBD1; CDR3aa: CAWSDMTGNQDTQYF; CDR3nt: TGTGCCTGGAGTGACATGACAGGGAATCAAGATACGCAGTATTTT
v_gene: TRBV7-2; len: 15; j_gene: TRBJ2-1; abundance: .; d_gene: TRBD2; CDR3aa: CASRVSGSSYNEQFF; CDR3nt: TGTGCCAGCAGGGTTAGCGGGAGCTCCTACAATGAGCAGTTCTTC
v_gene: TRBV5-1; len: 14; j_gene: TRBJ2-7; abundance: .; d_gene: .; CDR3aa: CARSAGPGAGEQYF; CDR3nt: TGCGCCCGCAGCGCGGGACCGGGGGCGGGGGAGCAGTACTTC
v_gene: TRBV4-3; len: 15; j_gene: TRBJ1-2; abundance: .; d_gene: .; CDR3aa: CASSQAPRGDYGYTF; CDR3nt: TGCGCCAGCAGCCAGGCCCCTCGGGGCGACTATGGCTACACCTTC
v_gene: TRBV6-1; len: 21; j_gene: TRBJ2-1; abundance: .; d_gene: TRBD2; CDR3aa: CASCEDPEGLAVTYSYNEQFF; CDR3nt: TGTGCCAGTTGTGAAGATCCAGAAGGACTAGCGGTAACCTACTCCTACAATGAGCAGTTCTTC